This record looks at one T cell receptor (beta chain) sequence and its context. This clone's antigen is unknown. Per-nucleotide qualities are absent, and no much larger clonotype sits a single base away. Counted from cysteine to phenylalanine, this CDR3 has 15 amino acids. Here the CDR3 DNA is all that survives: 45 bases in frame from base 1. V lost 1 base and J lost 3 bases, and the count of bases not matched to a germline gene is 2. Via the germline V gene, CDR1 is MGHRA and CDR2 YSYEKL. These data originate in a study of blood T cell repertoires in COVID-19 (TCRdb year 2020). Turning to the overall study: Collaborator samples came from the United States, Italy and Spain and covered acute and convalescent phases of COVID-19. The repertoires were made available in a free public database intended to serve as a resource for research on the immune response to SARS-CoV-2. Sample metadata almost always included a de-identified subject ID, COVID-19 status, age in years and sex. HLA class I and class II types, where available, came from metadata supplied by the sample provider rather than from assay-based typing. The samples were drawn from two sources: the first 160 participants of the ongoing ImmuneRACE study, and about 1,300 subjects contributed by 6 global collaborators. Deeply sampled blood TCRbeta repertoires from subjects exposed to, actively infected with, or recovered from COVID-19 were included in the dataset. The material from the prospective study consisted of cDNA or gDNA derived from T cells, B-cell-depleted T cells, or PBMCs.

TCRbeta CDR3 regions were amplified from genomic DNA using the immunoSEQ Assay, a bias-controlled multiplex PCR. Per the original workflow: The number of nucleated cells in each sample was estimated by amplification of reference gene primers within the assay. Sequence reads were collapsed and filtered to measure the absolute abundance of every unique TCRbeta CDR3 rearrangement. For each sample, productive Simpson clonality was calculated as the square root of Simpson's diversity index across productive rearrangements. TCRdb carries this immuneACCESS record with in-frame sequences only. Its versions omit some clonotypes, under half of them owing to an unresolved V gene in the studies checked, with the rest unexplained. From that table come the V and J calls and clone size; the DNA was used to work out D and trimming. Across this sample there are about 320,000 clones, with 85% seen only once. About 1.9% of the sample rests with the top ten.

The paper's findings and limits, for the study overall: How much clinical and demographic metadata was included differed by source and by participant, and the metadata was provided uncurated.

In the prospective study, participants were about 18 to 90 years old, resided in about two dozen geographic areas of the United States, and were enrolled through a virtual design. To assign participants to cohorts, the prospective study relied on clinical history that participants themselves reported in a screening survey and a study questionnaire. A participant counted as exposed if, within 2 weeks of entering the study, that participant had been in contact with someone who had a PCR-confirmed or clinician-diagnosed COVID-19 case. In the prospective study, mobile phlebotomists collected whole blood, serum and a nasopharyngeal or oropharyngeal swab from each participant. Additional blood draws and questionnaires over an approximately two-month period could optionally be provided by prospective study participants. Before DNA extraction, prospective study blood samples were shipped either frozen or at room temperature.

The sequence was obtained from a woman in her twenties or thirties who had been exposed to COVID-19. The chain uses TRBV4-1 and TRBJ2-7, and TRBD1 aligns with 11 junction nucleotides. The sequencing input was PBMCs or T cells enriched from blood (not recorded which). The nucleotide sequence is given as TGCGCCAGCAGCCAAGCCGGGACAGGGGGCTACGAGCAGTACTTC. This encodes CASSQAGTGGYEQYF.